This T cell receptor (beta chain) was recovered during a study of cytomegalovirus exposure and HLA in healthy donors. Looking at the study overall: The use of the same platform for the 110 or so validation repertoires and the 650 to 850 first-cohort repertoires was reported by a later analysis.

The protocol was immunoSEQ multiplex PCR, while the TCRdb copy is restricted to in-frame clones and leaves out a portion. This table holds about 340,000 clones, 86% found once. The donors were in the roughly 130-subject validation cohort, distinct from the roughly 700-subject first cohort. About this clone itself: Antigen unknown.

The germline V gene encodes CDR1 SGHTA and CDR2 FQGNSA. Trimming stripped 5 bases from V and 6 bases from J, with 9 bases between. This CDR3 region has 12 residues. Findings and caveats of the study: Subsequent analysis showed first-cohort TCR clusters tending to co-occur in 120 validation repertoires. There were some public TCRs occurring in many donors, but most TCR sequences were rare.

The chain carries TRBV7-2 and TRBJ2-3, with a possible D match to TRBD2 (5 bases). The sequenced sample was PBMCs. The sequence was obtained from a woman younger than 30 in good health and CMV-seronegative. Written as DNA, the CDR3 is TGTGCCAGCAGCACCCGGAGGGATACGCAGTATTTT. Amino acid sequence: CASSTRRDTQYF.